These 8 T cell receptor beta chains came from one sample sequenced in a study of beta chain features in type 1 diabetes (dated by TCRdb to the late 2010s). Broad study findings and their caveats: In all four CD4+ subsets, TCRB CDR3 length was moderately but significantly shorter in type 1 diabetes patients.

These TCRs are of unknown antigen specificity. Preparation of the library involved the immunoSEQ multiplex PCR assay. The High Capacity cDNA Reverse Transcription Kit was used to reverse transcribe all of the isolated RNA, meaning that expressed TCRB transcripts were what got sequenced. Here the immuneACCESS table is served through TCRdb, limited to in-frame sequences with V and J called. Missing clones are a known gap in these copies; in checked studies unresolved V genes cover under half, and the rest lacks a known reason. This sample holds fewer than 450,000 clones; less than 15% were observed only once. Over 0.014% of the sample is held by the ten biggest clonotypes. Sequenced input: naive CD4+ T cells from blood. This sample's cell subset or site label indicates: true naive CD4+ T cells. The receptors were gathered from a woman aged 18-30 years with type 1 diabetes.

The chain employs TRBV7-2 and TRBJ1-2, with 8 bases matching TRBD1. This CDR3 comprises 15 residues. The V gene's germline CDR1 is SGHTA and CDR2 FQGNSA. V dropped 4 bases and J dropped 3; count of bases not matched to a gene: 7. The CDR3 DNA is TGTGCCAGCAGCTCCGGACAGGGCCGGGACTATGGCTACACCTTC. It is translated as CASSSGQGRDYGYTF.

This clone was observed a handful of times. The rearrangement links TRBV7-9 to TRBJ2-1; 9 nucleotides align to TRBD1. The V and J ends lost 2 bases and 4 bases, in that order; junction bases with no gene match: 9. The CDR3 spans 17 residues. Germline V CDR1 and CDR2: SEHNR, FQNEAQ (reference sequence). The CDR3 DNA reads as TGTGCCAGCAGCTTAAGGTCAAGGGACAGGGCATACAATGAGCAGTTCTTC. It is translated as CASSLRSRDRAYNEQFF.

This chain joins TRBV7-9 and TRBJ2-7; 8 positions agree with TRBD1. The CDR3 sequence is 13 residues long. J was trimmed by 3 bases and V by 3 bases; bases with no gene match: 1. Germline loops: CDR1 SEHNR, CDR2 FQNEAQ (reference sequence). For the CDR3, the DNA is TGTGCCAGCAGCTTGGGACAGGTCTACGAGCAGTACGTC. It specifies CASSLGQVYEQYV.

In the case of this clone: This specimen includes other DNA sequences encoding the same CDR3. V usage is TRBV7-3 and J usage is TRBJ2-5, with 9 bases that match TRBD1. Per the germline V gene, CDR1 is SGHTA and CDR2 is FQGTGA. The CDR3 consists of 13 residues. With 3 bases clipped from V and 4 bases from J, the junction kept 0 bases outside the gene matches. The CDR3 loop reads CASSLTGGETQYF. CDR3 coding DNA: TGTGCCAGCAGCTTGACAGGGGGAGAGACCCAGTACTTC.

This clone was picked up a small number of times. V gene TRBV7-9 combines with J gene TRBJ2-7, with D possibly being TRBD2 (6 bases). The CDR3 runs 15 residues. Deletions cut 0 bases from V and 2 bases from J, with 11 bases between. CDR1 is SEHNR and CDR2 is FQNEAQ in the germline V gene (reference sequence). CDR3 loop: CASSLAGGLPYEQYF. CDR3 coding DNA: TGTGCCAGCAGCTTAGCGGGAGGCCTCCCCTACGAGCAGTACTTC.

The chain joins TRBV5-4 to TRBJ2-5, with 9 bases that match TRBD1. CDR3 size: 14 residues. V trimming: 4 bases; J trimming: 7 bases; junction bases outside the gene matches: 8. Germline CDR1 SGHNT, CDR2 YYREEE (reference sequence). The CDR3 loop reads CASSEGQGAGTQYF. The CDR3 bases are TGTGCCAGCAGCGAGGGACAGGGTGCCGGGACCCAGTACTTC. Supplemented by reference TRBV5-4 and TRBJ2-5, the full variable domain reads ETGVTQSPTHLIKTRGQQVTLRCSSQSGHNTVSWYQQALGQGPQFIFQYYREEENGRGNFPPRFSGLQFPNYSSELNVNALELDDSALYLCASSEGQGAGTQYFGPGTRLLVL.

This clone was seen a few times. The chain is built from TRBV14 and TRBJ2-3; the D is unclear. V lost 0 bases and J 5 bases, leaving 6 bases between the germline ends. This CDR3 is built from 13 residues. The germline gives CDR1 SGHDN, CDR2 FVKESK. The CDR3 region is CASSQDPGDTQYF. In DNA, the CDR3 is TGTGCCAGCAGCCAAGATCCCGGAGATACGCAGTATTTT.

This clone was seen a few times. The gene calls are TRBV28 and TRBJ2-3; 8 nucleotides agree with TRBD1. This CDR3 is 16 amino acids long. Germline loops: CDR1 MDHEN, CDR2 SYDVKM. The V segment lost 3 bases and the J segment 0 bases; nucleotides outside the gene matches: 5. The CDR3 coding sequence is TGTGCCAGCAGTTTTCACAGGGGGGATAGCACAGATACGCAGTATTTT. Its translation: CASSFHRGDSTDTQYF.